One and the same sample provided the 31 T cell receptor beta chains below, sequenced in a study of cytotoxic CD8 clonotypes in ibrutinib-treated CLL. TCRdb's table, derived via immunoSEQ multiplex PCR, lists solely in-frame clones and lacks some. This sample yields about 68,000 clones, of which about two thirds are seen a single time; 5.7% belongs to the top ten. The sequencing here drew on PBMCs, taken after 12 months of ibrutinib treatment. The origin of the receptors is a human donor with chronic lymphocytic leukemia.

J is TRBJ1-1 and V is TRBV7-2, with D unresolved. The V gene's germline CDR1 is SGHTA and CDR2 FQGNSA. The CDR3 extends over 16 amino acids. Trimming took off 5 bases at V and 0 bases at J, with 16 bases between the two ends. The CDR3 nucleotides read TGTGCCAGCAGCCAAGGTGTCGGGATCATGAACACTGAAGCTTTCTTT. Translated: CASSQGVGIMNTEAFF.

This clone has only a few counts. The chain has TRBV18 and TRBJ2-7; TRBD1 agrees at 9 bases. Unmatched junction bases numbered 2, after V lost 3 bases and J lost 5 bases. The CDR3 consists of 13 residues. The germline V gene has CDR1 KGHSH and CDR2 LQKENI. CDR3 nucleotides: TGTGCCAGCTCACCGACAGGGGGTAACGAGCAGTACTTC. It translates to CASSPTGGNEQYF.

This rearrangement joins TRBV7-9 to TRBJ2-2; the match to TRBD1 covers 10 bases. Germline lookup yields CDR1 SEHNR and CDR2 FQNEAQ (reference sequence). Unmatched junction bases numbered 5, after V lost 4 bases and J lost 3 bases. The CDR3 totals 16 residues. The CDR3 coding sequence is TGTGCCAGCAGCTCCAGACAGGGGGCACACACCGGGGAGCTGTTTTTT. It encodes CASSSRQGAHTGELFF.

This clone has more than one count but fewer than ten. CDR3 in amino acids: CASSSPGLVSYEQYF. CDR3 coding DNA: TGTGCCAGCAGCTCACCGGGACTTGTGTCCTACGAGCAGTACTTC. This chain links TRBV7-2 with TRBJ2-7; D possibly corresponds to TRBD2 (6 bases). Germline V gene sequence: CDR1 SGHTA, CDR2 FQGNSA. V shed 4 bases and J shed 1 base, with 14 bases lying between them. CDR3 size: 15 residues.

This clone showed up just once. This chain uses TRBV30 with TRBJ1-1; D remains ambiguous. Trimming shortened V by 2 bases and J by 0 bases, and 13 bases separated the two germline ends. Germline lookup yields CDR1 GTSNPN and CDR2 SVGIG (reference sequence). The CDR3 runs to 15 residues. The CDR3 loop is CAWSLGARMNTEAFF. DNA of the CDR3: TGTGCCTGGAGTCTGGGAGCCCGTATGAACACTGAAGCTTTCTTT.

This chain links TRBV7-2 with TRBJ2-1, with D perhaps matching TRBD1 or TRBD2 (5 bases each). The V end lost 0 bases, the J end lost 10 bases, and 22 bases lay between the germline ends. CDR1 SGHTA and CDR2 FQGNSA come from the germline V gene. The CDR3 contains 17 residues. CDR3 in amino acids: CASSLAPPGLVDGEQFF. CDR3 sequence (DNA): TGTGCCAGCAGCTTAGCGCCCCCGGGGCTCGTGGATGGGGAGCAGTTCTTC.

The chain recombines TRBV14 with TRBJ1-2, with D unresolved. From germline, CDR1 is SGHDN and CDR2 FVKESK. The ends were cut back, 0 bases at V and 4 bases at J, with 18 bases in the middle. The CDR3 is 17 residues long. The CDR3: CASSQEPLSVPGYGYTF. The CDR3 DNA reads TGTGCCAGCAGCCAAGAACCCCTCTCGGTCCCGGGCTATGGCTACACCTTC.

This clone was seen a few times. The V call is TRBV7-9, the J call TRBJ1-5, with D uncertain. The CDR3 spans 13 residues. Germline CDR1 SEHNR, CDR2 FQNEAQ (reference sequence). The ends were cut back, 1 base at V and 7 bases at J, with 8 bases in the middle. In DNA, the CDR3 is TGTGCCAGCAGCTTAGAAGGGTCGCAGCCCCAGCATTTT. Protein product: CASSLEGSQPQHF.

The chain combines TRBV7-2 with TRBJ2-5, with 9 bases aligning to TRBD1. The CDR3 spans 15 residues. The V gene's germline CDR1 is SGHTA and CDR2 FQGNSA. V was pared by 4 bases and J by 4 bases, with 7 bases of the junction left unmatched. The CDR3 DNA is TGTGCCAGCAGCTCGGACAGGGGAGTAGGAGAGACCCAGTACTTC. As protein: CASSSDRGVGETQYF.

This clone appeared a few times. The chain uses TRBV11-3 and TRBJ1-1; 8 bases are a match to TRBD1. CDR3 length: 13 residues. Germline V gene sequence: CDR1 SGHNT, CDR2 YENEEA. V lost 5 bases, J lost 3 bases, and 2 bases stayed unmatched. The CDR3 DNA reads TGTGCCAGCAGCGCGGACAGGGACACTGAAGCTTTCTTT. This codes for CASSADRDTEAFF.

This clone was seen a few times. The V and J genes are TRBV4-2 and TRBJ2-7, with 8 nucleotides matching TRBD2. CDR1 is LGHNA and CDR2 is YNFKEQ in the germline V gene. Trimming cost V 2 bases and J 0 bases; bases outside gene matches: 6. This CDR3 is 16 amino acids long. CDR3 bases: TGTGCCAGCAGCCAAAATGCGGGGGGTAGCTCCTACGAGCAGTACTTC. Its protein is CASSQNAGGSSYEQYF.

The chain uses TRBV29-1 and TRBJ1-5; a possible D gene is TRBD1 (6 bases). Trimming removed 4 bases at V and 9 bases at J, with 16 bases between. Germline CDR1 SQVTM, CDR2 ANQGSEA. There are 13 residues in the CDR3. DNA of the CDR3: TGCAGCGTTGCGGTAGGGGGGAACCGGCCCCAGCATTTT. As protein: CSVAVGGNRPQHF.

This clone was seen more than once but under ten times. The rearrangement links TRBV6-8 to TRBJ1-2; 7 bases align to TRBD1. V gave up 11 bases and J gave up 2 bases; unmatched junction bases: 8. Germline V CDR1 and CDR2: MNHGY, SAAAGT. The CDR3 runs to 13 residues. The CDR3, as DNA: TGTGCCCGTTCGGGGACAGAGAACTATGGCTACACCTTC. Its translation is CARSGTENYGYTF.

V gene TRBV9 combines with J gene TRBJ1-2; tentatively, D is TRBD1 (6 bases). Germline V gene lookup returns CDR1 SGDLS and CDR2 YYNGEE. This CDR3 is built from 14 residues. V lost 5 bases, J lost 3 bases, and 14 bases lay in between. This CDR3 reads CASSRTQGHYGYTF. CDR3 in DNA: TGTGCCAGCAGTAGAACACAGGGACACTATGGCTACACCTTC.

This chain links TRBV11-2 with TRBJ1-1, with TRBD1 matching 7 bases. The germline gives CDR1 SGHAT, CDR2 FQNNGV. Trimming cost V 5 bases and J 6 bases; bases outside gene matches: 9. The CDR3 covers 14 residues. The CDR3 nucleotides read TGTGCCAGCAGCCTCAACCTTGGGACAGCTGAAGCTTTCTTT. It encodes CASSLNLGTAEAFF.

This clone showed up just a few times. V usage is TRBV9 and J usage is TRBJ1-4, with unresolved D. This CDR3 region has 15 residues. Germline V CDR1 and CDR2: SGDLS, YYNGEE. V was cut by 4 bases and J by 7 bases, with 17 bases left in between. Written as DNA, the CDR3 is TGTGCCAGCAGCCTCCAACTAAGGGTTGGTGAAAAACTGTTTTTT. Its translation: CASSLQLRVGEKLFF.

This sequence joins TRBV4-3 and TRBJ2-2; D remains unclear. V gave up 2 bases and J gave up 1 base, with 5 bases separating them. Germline loops: CDR1 LGHNA, CDR2 YSLEER. The CDR3 loop spans 14 amino acids. CDR3 region: CASSQLRNTGELFF. CDR3 DNA: TGCGCCAGCAGCCAACTCCGGAACACCGGGGAGCTGTTTTTT.

The V and J genes are TRBV7-2 and TRBJ1-5; D remains ambiguous. Trimming shortened V by 2 bases and J by 2 bases, and 7 bases separated the two germline ends. The CDR3 extends over 14 amino acids. The germline V gene encodes CDR1 SGHTA and CDR2 FQGNSA. CDR3 sequence reads: CASSLLTGNQPQHF. DNA of the CDR3: TGTGCCAGCAGCTTATTAACAGGCAATCAGCCCCAGCATTTT. Using reference TRBV7-2 and TRBJ1-5 for the parts outside the CDR3, the full variable domain is GAGVSQSPSNKVTEKGKDVELRCDPISGHTALYWYRQSLGQGLEFLIYFQGNSAPDKSGLPSDRFSAERTGGSVSTLTIQRTQQEDSAVYLCASSLLTGNQPQHFGDGTRLSIL.

A few counts support this clone. Other nucleotide sequences from this sample produce the same CDR3. CDR3 region: CASSLVGRGTEAFF. The CDR3, as DNA: TGCGCCAGCAGCTTGGTGGGCAGGGGAACTGAAGCTTTCTTT. The chain employs TRBV5-1 and TRBJ1-1; D might be TRBD1 (6 bases). The CDR3 contains 14 residues. Deletions cut 0 bases from V and 5 bases from J, with 11 bases between. Germline V lookup: CDR1 SGHRS, CDR2 YFSETQ.

J is TRBJ1-5 and V is TRBV5-5, with D perhaps matching TRBD1 (6 bases). The CDR3 is made up of 15 amino acids. CDR1 SGHKS and CDR2 YYEKEE come from the germline V gene (reference sequence). The V and J ends lost 4 bases and 1 base respectively, with 12 bases between them. The CDR3 nucleotides read TGTGCCAGCAGCACAACAGGGATGAGCAATCAGCCCCAGCATTTT. Amino acids: CASSTTGMSNQPQHF.

The chain joins TRBV10-3 to TRBJ2-5, with TRBD2 matching over 12 bases. CDR3 length: 16 amino acids. Germline V lookup: CDR1 ENHRY, CDR2 SYGVKD. Trimming cost V 3 bases and J 9 bases; bases outside gene matches: 11. The CDR3 coding sequence is TGTGCCATCAGTGATACGACTAGCGGGGGCCAAGGGGCCCAGTACTTC. Residues: CAISDTTSGGQGAQYF.

This chain uses TRBV19 with TRBJ1-2, with D tentatively TRBD1 (6 bases). The V gene's germline CDR1 is LNHDA and CDR2 SQIVND (reference sequence). The CDR3 is made up of 12 amino acids. Trimming shortened V by 10 bases and J by 8 bases, and 17 bases separated the two germline ends. CDR3 sequence (DNA): TGTGCCAACTCAGGGTACAGGGCGGGCTACACCTTC. It codes for CANSGYRAGYTF.

The rearrangement links TRBV11-2 to TRBJ2-5; no clear D gene. The V end was cut by 2 bases, the J end by 4 bases, with 11 bases between. This CDR3 contains 14 residues. In germline, CDR1 is SGHAT, CDR2 FQNNGV. The CDR3 loop reads CASSLSFLGETQYF. CDR3 coding DNA: TGTGCCAGCAGCTTATCGTTTCTAGGAGAGACCCAGTACTTC.

This clone was found a few times. The chain links TRBV19 to TRBJ2-1; tentatively, D is TRBD1 (6 bases). Germline V gene lookup returns CDR1 LNHDA and CDR2 SQIVND (reference sequence). Trimming cost V 4 bases and J 4 bases, with 11 bases left between them. This CDR3 comprises 14 residues. As DNA, the CDR3 is TGTGCCAGTAGTACCGGGACAAGATACAATGAGCAGTTCTTC. Its translation is CASSTGTRYNEQFF.

The chain carries TRBV7-8 and TRBJ2-6; D possibly uses TRBD1 or TRBD2 (5 bases each). The V and J ends lost 0 bases and 3 bases respectively, with 12 bases between them. Germline CDR1 SGHVS, CDR2 FQNEAQ. CDR3 length: 17 amino acids. DNA for the CDR3: TGTGCCAGCAGCTTAGCCCCCGGGGCTTATGGGGCCAACGTCCTGACTTTC. It codes for CASSLAPGAYGANVLTF. Filled out from reference TRBV7-8 and TRBJ2-6, the complete variable domain reads GAGVSQSPRYKVAKRGQDVALRCDPISGHVSLFWYQQALGQGPEFLTYFQNEAQLDKSGLPSDRFFAERPEGSVSTLKIQRTQQEDSAVYLCASSLAPGAYGANVLTFGAGSRLTVL.

Only a few counts were recorded for this clone. The chain combines TRBV27 with TRBJ1-6; D is unresolved. Looked up from germline, CDR1 is MNHEY and CDR2 is SMNVEV (reference sequence). Between the trimmed V and J ends, which lost 3 bases and 7 bases, there was a span of 4 bases. This CDR3 has 12 residues. Here the CDR3 DNA reads TGTGCCAGCAGTTTTGGGAATTCACCCCTCCACTTT. It codes for CASSFGNSPLHF.

This clone came up once. CDR3 bases: TGTGCCAGCAGCGTAATGCAGGGGGCTGAAGCTTTCTTT. Translation: CASSVMQGAEAFF. The chain couples TRBV9 to TRBJ1-1, with 7 bases identical to TRBD1. The CDR3 has 13 amino acids. Germline CDR1 and CDR2: SGDLS and YYNGEE. J gave up 6 bases and V 1 base, and 3 bases lay outside the gene matches.

The table lists this clone with a count of one. This chain joins TRBV6-1 and TRBJ1-1, with D unclear. Trimming took off 4 bases at V and 5 bases at J, with 11 bases between the two ends. CDR1 is MNHNS and CDR2 is SASEGT in the germline V gene. This CDR3 has 13 amino acids. The CDR3 protein is CASSGPVWTEAFF. CDR3 bases: TGTGCCAGCAGTGGCCCTGTTTGGACTGAAGCTTTCTTT.

With respect to this clone: Additional DNA sequences in this sample encode the identical CDR3. This rearrangement joins TRBV7-9 to TRBJ1-4, with D unclear. Germline V gene sequence: CDR1 SEHNR, CDR2 FQNEAQ (reference sequence). CDR3 size: 16 residues. Trimming removed 0 bases at V and 0 bases at J, with 8 bases between. The CDR3 loop reads CASSLATPATNEKLFF. The CDR3, as DNA: TGTGCCAGCAGCTTAGCGACACCCGCAACTAATGAAAAACTGTTTTTT.

The CDR3 loop reads CASSFTGPGSYNSPLHF. The CDR3 DNA reads TGTGCCAGCAGCTTTACGGGACCCGGGTCCTATAATTCACCCCTCCACTTT. The rearrangement links TRBV7-3 to TRBJ1-6; a possible D gene is TRBD1 (5 bases). Deletions cut 3 bases from V and 1 base from J, with 13 bases between. There are 17 residues in the CDR3. CDR1 SGHTA and CDR2 FQGTGA come from the germline V gene.

This clone turned up a few times. The gene calls are TRBV27 and TRBJ2-3, with 12 bases lining up with TRBD1. J lost 4 bases, V lost 5 bases, and 10 bases had no gene match. The CDR3 is 17 residues long. Germline V gives CDR1 MNHEY, CDR2 SMNVEV (reference sequence). Written as DNA, the CDR3 is TGTGCCAGCAGTCACTCCCGGGACAGGGGGCGGCCAGATACGCAGTATTTT. Its translation: CASSHSRDRGRPDTQYF.